This T cell receptor (beta chain) was sequenced for a study of PD-1 blockade in classical Hodgkin lymphoma. Overall study: Patients in the cohort were put on intravenous nivolumab, 3 mg/kg every 2 weeks. Study findings and constraints: Reports described newly diagnosed patients as having lower baseline TCR diversity than healthy donors. Newly diagnosed patients had diversity similar to the baseline diversity of complete responders.

Assay used: immunoSEQ multiplex PCR; TCRdb lists only in-frame clones, some missing. The table shows approximately 24,000 clones, with approximately 82% occurring only once. The CDR3 has 14 amino acids. V lost 2 bases, J lost 0 bases, and 7 bases lay in between. Germline CDR1 is SGDLS and CDR2 is YYNGEE. In the case of this clone: The antigen remains unidentified.

Brentuximab vedotin exposure varied among the patients, all of whom had relapsed after autologous stem cell transplantation. The study recorded best responses of complete response, partial response or progressive disease. This clonotype originated in a human donor with classical Hodgkin lymphoma. The chain has TRBV9 and TRBJ2-3; maybe TRBD2 (6 bases). The material was peripheral blood mononuclear cells (PBMCs), obtained before the second cycle of nivolumab. This CDR3 is CASSVGTSTDTQYF. The CDR3 nucleotides read TGTGCCAGCAGCGTTGGGACTAGCACAGATACGCAGTATTTT. Looking up the rest from reference TRBV9 and TRBJ2-3 gives the full variable domain: DSGVTQTPKHLITATGQRVTLRCSPRSGDLSVYWYQQSLDQGLQFLIQYYNGEERAKGNILERFSAQQFPDLHSELNLSSLELGDSALYFCASSVGTSTDTQYFGPGTRLTVL.